One and the same sample provided the 10 T cell receptor beta chains below, sequenced in a study of blood T cell repertoires in COVID-19. Method: immunoSEQ multiplex PCR; TCRdb's copy keeps in-frame clones and lacks some. The sample has under 300,000 clones, approximately 84% seen once. Source material: peripheral blood. The receptors were gathered from a human donor with COVID-19, enrolled during active disease. The donor label of this sample is uncertain.

The count of this clone is one. V usage is TRBV7-2 and J usage is TRBJ2-3; D remains ambiguous. The V end was cut by 0 bases, the J end by 0 bases, with 10 bases between. This CDR3 spans 16 amino acids. Per the germline V gene, CDR1 is SGHTA and CDR2 is FQGNSA. CDR3 sequence (DNA): TGTGCCAGCAGCTTAGCCGCGGCTTCAAGCACAGATACGCAGTATTTT. Translating gives CASSLAAASSTDTQYF. The variable domain in full, with the rest retrieved from reference TRBV7-2 and TRBJ2-3, is GAGVSQSPSNKVTEKGKDVELRCDPISGHTALYWYRQSLGQGLEFLIYFQGNSAPDKSGLPSDRFSAERTGGSVSTLTIQRTQQEDSAVYLCASSLAAASSTDTQYFGPGTRLTVL.

V is TRBV28 and J is TRBJ2-2; perhaps TRBD2 as D (6 bases). Trimming stripped 1 base from V and 6 bases from J, with 24 bases between. Germline CDR1 MDHEN, CDR2 SYDVKM. CDR3 length: 19 amino acids. The CDR3 DNA reads TGTGCCAGCAGTTTATATGGGGGAGGCCCGGCGTTGGGGTCCGGGGAGCTGTTTTTT. Its translation is CASSLYGGGPALGSGELFF.

This chain uses TRBV5-1 with TRBJ2-1; no definite D call. The CDR3 length is 13 residues. Germline V gene lookup returns CDR1 SGHRS and CDR2 YFSETQ. Trimming removed 3 bases at V and 10 bases at J, with 14 bases between. In DNA, the CDR3 is TGCGCCAGCAGCTACGGAGTGGATACCGAGCAGTTCTTC. It specifies CASSYGVDTEQFF.

CDR3 residues: CASSRGLANYGYTF. CDR3 nucleotide sequence: TGTGCCAGTAGTAGAGGATTAGCTAACTATGGCTACACCTTC. J is TRBJ1-2 and V is TRBV19; D is ambiguous. Trimming took off 4 bases at V and 0 bases at J, with 9 bases between the two ends. The CDR3 sequence is 14 residues long. Germline V gene lookup returns CDR1 LNHDA and CDR2 SQIVND (reference sequence).

The chain combines TRBV5-6 with TRBJ1-2; possibly TRBD1 for D (6 bases). Trimming stripped 4 bases from V and 1 base from J, with 8 bases between. The germline V gene has CDR1 SGHDT and CDR2 YYEEEE. The CDR3 loop spans 13 amino acids. The DNA for the CDR3 is TGTGCCAGCAGCGGACAGTTTAACTATGGCTACACCTTC. It translates to CASSGQFNYGYTF.

This chain links TRBV6-5 with TRBJ1-1; 9 bases fit TRBD1. V dropped 5 bases and J dropped 4; count of bases not matched to a gene: 5. This CDR3 region has 14 residues. Germline assignment: CDR1 MNHEY and CDR2 SVGAGI. CDR3 in amino acids: CASSQLDRGTEAFF. The CDR3 region has the DNA TGTGCCAGCAGTCAATTGGACAGGGGCACTGAAGCTTTCTTT.

For this clone: At one of its ends the junction is not consistent with the germline gene, which may arise from a read error. The chain is built from TRBV10-2 and TRBJ2-7, with TRBD2 identical over 8 bases. The CDR3 sequence is 11 residues long. The germline V gene has CDR1 WSHSY and CDR2 SAAADI. The CDR3 DNA is TGCGCCAGCGGGGGACTAGAGAGCGTCGACTTC. It translates to CASGGLESVDF.

This clone was found a few times. This chain links TRBV10-2 with TRBJ1-1, with D hard to call. Germline loops: CDR1 WSHSY, CDR2 SAAADI. This CDR3 comprises 15 residues. V dropped 6 bases and J dropped 1 base, with 15 bases sitting between them. CDR3 loop: CASRKNPEKNTEAFF. CDR3 bases: TGCGCCAGCAGAAAAAACCCAGAAAAGAACACTGAAGCTTTCTTT.

This rearrangement joins TRBV7-2 to TRBJ2-1; the match to TRBD2 covers 8 bases. The ends lost 5 bases at V and 8 bases at J; junction bases unmatched: 5. CDR3 length: 13 amino acids. Per the germline V gene, CDR1 is SGHTA and CDR2 is FQGNSA. Here the CDR3 reads CASSRGGRDEQFF. The CDR3 nucleotides are TGTGCCAGCAGCCGGGGGGGGAGGGATGAGCAGTTCTTC.

This rearrangement joins TRBV4-1 to TRBJ2-7; TRBD2 agrees at 13 bases. This CDR3 contains 16 residues. With 3 bases clipped from V and 7 bases from J, the junction kept 9 bases outside the gene matches. Germline V lookup: CDR1 MGHRA, CDR2 YSYEKL. CDR3 sequence reads: CASSQEGTSGAREQYF. In DNA form, the CDR3 reads TGCGCCAGCAGCCAGGAAGGGACTAGCGGGGCGAGGGAGCAGTACTTC.